Listed here are 17 T cell receptor beta chains from one sample, sequenced in a study of control samples from healthy donors and cancer patients (dated by TCRdb to about 2020). The library was built by means of the immunoSEQ multiplex PCR assay. What TCRdb holds here is the immuneACCESS table cut down to in-frame rearrangements. Part of the clones is not present; checked against another copy, under half of the missing clones reflect an unresolved V gene, and the others are unexplained. For this sample the table gives about 160,000 clones, of which around 90% were detected only once. The biggest ten clones account for 12% of the sample. Input material: blood. These receptors came from a man aged 30 to 45 in good health.

The V gene is TRBV24-1, the J gene TRBJ2-2; 8 bases agree with TRBD1. The germline V gene has CDR1 KGHDR and CDR2 SFDVKD. V lost 6 bases, J lost 0 bases, and 5 bases stayed unmatched. The CDR3 is 16 residues long. CDR3 amino acids: CATSRDRGANTGELFF. The CDR3 DNA reads TGTGCCACCAGTCGTGACAGGGGCGCGAACACCGGGGAGCTGTTTTTT.

This chain uses TRBV6-1 with TRBJ2-7; 7 bases line up with TRBD2. The germline CDR1 and CDR2 sequences are MNHNS and SASEGT. The CDR3 extends over 16 amino acids. After removal of 1 base from V and 0 bases from J, the junction contained 6 bases not matched to a gene. This CDR3 reads CASSEEEASGSYEQYF. CDR3 nucleotides: TGTGCCAGCAGTGAAGAGGAGGCTAGCGGCTCCTACGAGCAGTACTTC.

The chain combines TRBV20-1 with TRBJ2-5, with TRBD2 as a possible D gene (5 bases). Trimming removed 3 bases at V and 4 bases at J, with 12 bases between. The CDR3 extends over 13 amino acids. The germline V gene encodes CDR1 DFQATT and CDR2 SNEGSKA (reference sequence). Here the CDR3 DNA reads TGCAGTGCTAGTACTAGTGGGTTAGAGACCCAGTACTTC. Translation gives CSASTSGLETQYF.

The chain combines TRBV10-3 with TRBJ2-7, with 12 bases lining up with TRBD2. This CDR3 comprises 16 residues. V lost 5 bases and J lost 3; bases outside the gene matches: 8. The V gene's germline CDR1 is ENHRY and CDR2 SYGVKD. As DNA, the CDR3 is TGTGCCATCAGTCCCGGACTAGCGGGGCGTTACTACGAGCAGTACTTC. Protein sequence: CAISPGLAGRYYEQYF.

The rearrangement links TRBV19 to TRBJ2-6; 8 positions match TRBD1. Germline CDR1 and CDR2: LNHDA and SQIVND (reference sequence). The CDR3 is made up of 18 amino acids. With 5 bases clipped from V and 0 bases from J, the junction kept 9 bases outside the gene matches. CDR3 region: CASSLIGTGLSGANVLTF. CDR3 bases: TGTGCCAGTAGTCTCATAGGGACAGGCCTCTCTGGGGCCAACGTCCTGACTTTC.

The chain employs TRBV15 and TRBJ2-7; either TRBD1 or TRBD2 may supply D (5 bases each). Trimming took off 11 bases at V and 6 bases at J, with 17 bases between the two ends. The CDR3 runs to 12 residues. CDR1 LNHNV and CDR2 YYDKDF come from the germline V gene (reference sequence). The CDR3 DNA is TGTGCCCCCGGGGACCGACGGTCCGAGCAGTACTTC. This translates into CAPGDRRSEQYF.

The chain employs TRBV10-3 and TRBJ1-5; D might be TRBD1 (5 bases). V was shortened by 10 bases and J by 1 base, with 14 bases between the two germline ends. The CDR3 consists of 14 residues. Per germline, CDR1 ENHRY and CDR2 SYGVKD. The DNA of the CDR3 is TGTGCCACCTCCTCGGGGCAAAGCAATCAGCCCCAGCATTTT. Its protein is CATSSGQSNQPQHF.

The chain carries TRBV28 and TRBJ1-2, with no clear D. Germline-derived CDR1 and CDR2 are MDHEN and SYDVKM. The V end was cut by 10 bases, the J end by 5 bases, with 23 bases between. The CDR3 is 15 amino acids. This CDR3 reads CATHSGPGQRYGYTF. The CDR3, as DNA: TGTGCCACCCACTCGGGTCCTGGGCAGCGTTATGGCTACACCTTC.

The chain links TRBV19 to TRBJ1-1; D is unresolved. CDR1 is LNHDA, CDR2 SQIVND, per germline (reference sequence). The CDR3 has 12 amino acids. V gave up 8 bases and J gave up 0 bases, with 7 bases separating them. In nucleotides, the CDR3 is TGTGCCAGTGGAACGATGAACACTGAAGCTTTCTTT. Its translation is CASGTMNTEAFF.

The chain couples TRBV19 to TRBJ2-7; the D is unclear. CDR3 length: 11 residues. CDR1 and CDR2 from the germline V gene are LNHDA and SQIVND (reference sequence). The V gene lost 3 bases and the J gene lost 3 bases, with 3 bases spanning the gap. The CDR3 protein is CASSIDYEQYF. The DNA of the CDR3 is TGTGCCAGTAGTATCGACTACGAGCAGTACTTC.

This clone was observed a few times. The genes are TRBV12-3 or TRBV12-4 and TRBJ1-1, with 9 bases matching TRBD1. The ends lost 6 bases at V and 5 bases at J; junction bases unmatched: 4. The CDR3 has 13 residues. CDR3 sequence (DNA): TGTGCCAGCAGGGGACAGGGTGGGACTGAAGCTTTCTTT. This translates into CASRGQGGTEAFF.

For the CDR3, the DNA is TGTGCCAGCAGCGTAGATTCTCTAGCGGGAGGCGGGGCCAAAAACATTCAGTACTTC. Protein: CASSVDSLAGGGAKNIQYF. The genes are TRBV9 and TRBJ2-4; 11 bases agree with TRBD2. This CDR3 is built from 19 residues. V shed 0 bases, J shed 1 base, and the junction held 9 bases outside the gene matches. Germline loops: CDR1 SGDLS, CDR2 YYNGEE.

The genes are TRBV3-1 (or the pseudogene TRBV3-2) and TRBJ2-3; TRBD2 matches 11 bases. V shed 4 bases, J shed 3 bases, and the junction held 6 bases outside the gene matches. Germline V CDR1 and CDR2: LGHDT, YNNKEL (reference sequence). The CDR3 is made up of 16 amino acids. CDR3 loop: CASSLATSGRTDTQYF. CDR3 in DNA: TGTGCCAGCAGCCTTGCCACTAGCGGGAGAACAGATACGCAGTATTTT.

The CDR3 here is CASSLNGPQETQYF. CDR3 sequence (DNA): TGTGCCAGCAGCTTGAACGGTCCCCAAGAGACCCAGTACTTC. The V call is TRBV5-6, the J call TRBJ2-5; D gene ambiguous. CDR1 is SGHDT and CDR2 is YYEEEE in the germline V gene. This CDR3 contains 14 residues. The V gene lost 1 base and the J gene lost 1 base, with 8 bases spanning the gap.

The rearrangement joins TRBV4-1 to TRBJ1-4, with D hard to call. Trimming removed 8 bases from V and 0 bases from J, with 7 bases in between. Looked up from germline, CDR1 is MGHRA and CDR2 is YSYEKL. CDR3 length equals 13 residues. The chain's CDR3 is CASGTATNEKLFF. DNA of the CDR3: TGCGCCAGCGGCACTGCAACTAATGAAAAACTGTTTTTT.

This clone has only a few counts. The genes are TRBV6-1 and TRBJ2-7, with no clear D. Trimming removed 2 bases from V and 0 bases from J, with 8 bases in between. The germline V gene has CDR1 MNHNS and CDR2 SASEGT. The CDR3 sequence is 14 residues long. The CDR3 here is CASSENLSSYEQYF. DNA for the CDR3: TGTGCCAGCAGTGAAAATCTTAGCTCCTACGAGCAGTACTTC.

This clone was seen a single time. The rearrangement links TRBV5-1 to TRBJ2-1; the D gene is possibly TRBD2 (5 bases). The V and J ends lost 6 bases and 0 bases respectively, with 10 bases between them. Germline CDR1 reads SGHRS; CDR2 reads YFSETQ. The CDR3 is 14 residues long. CDR3 nucleotide sequence: TGCGCCAGCATCCAGGACTTCTCCTACAATGAGCAGTTCTTC. Translated, it gives CASIQDFSYNEQFF.